This record concerns one T cell receptor beta chain sequence. Its antigen is currently unknown. This sample was taken from a study of T cell responses to AZD1222 COVID-19 vaccine. Sequenced by immunoSEQ multiplex PCR; TCRdb stores in-frame clones only, minus some. The sample gives approximately 270,000 clones, almost 95% of which show up once; 0.5% to 0.65% is in the top ten. Whole-study findings and limits: Researchers report vaccine-associated CD4 TCRs spanning spike, with dominance at 160-218 and 743-854. Just a handful of people given AZD1222 tested seropositive at baseline. A mostly white British donor set with more females was recruited, and clonal diversity was possibly underestimated.

The V gene's germline CDR1 is MDHEN and CDR2 SYDVKM. This CDR3 comprises 14 residues. Trimming removed 6 bases at V and 4 bases at J, with 15 bases between. This TCR derives from an adult who received the AZD1222 COVID-19 vaccine. Sample: peripheral blood, taken 28 days after the second AZD1222 dose. The J gene is TRBJ2-5, the V gene TRBV28; tentative D call: TRBD2 (6 bases). This CDR3 reads CASSLGGPLETQYF. CDR3 nucleotides: TGTGCCAGCAGCCTCGGAGGGCCGCTAGAGACCCAGTACTTC.